This TCR beta chain was captured by sequencing in a study of Ad26.COV2.S vaccination and SARS-CoV-2 variants. About the study: Once, or twice with 56 days between doses, Ad26.COV2.S was given intramuscularly.

Libraries were prepared by immunoSEQ multiplex PCR; TCRdb keeps only in-frame clonotypes and omits some of them. The sample has some 340,000 clones; around 81% are singletons. The treatment: around 19 received Ad26.COV2.S at low or high dose, single or two shots; roughly five received placebo; per-sample allocation not given. Each sample was drawn 63 days after the first injection (of vaccine or placebo). SARS-CoV-2 spike from the Wuhan strain was encoded by the vaccine, an Ad26 vector. The CDR3 length is 15 residues. Trimming shortened V by 5 bases and J by 1 base, and 14 bases separated the two germline ends. Germline assignment: CDR1 MNHEY and CDR2 SVGEGT. Study conclusions and caveats: Breadth measured for non-spike TCRs was similar across vaccine and placebo recipients.

On this clone: No antigen is known for it.

The V call is TRBV6-2 or TRBV6-3, the J call TRBJ1-1; tentatively, D is TRBD1 (6 bases). The starting material was peripheral blood, obtained in a trial of Ad26.COV2.S vaccine versus placebo. The clonotype originates from a person aged 18-65 years who received the Ad26.COV2.S COVID-19 vaccine or a placebo. The CDR3 region is CASSKSGQPNTEAFF. Written as DNA, the CDR3 is TGTGCCAGCAGTAAGTCGGGACAACCGAACACTGAAGCTTTCTTT.